Below, 16 T cell receptor beta chains from the same sample are listed, as sequenced in a study of beta chain features in type 1 diabetes. The investigators reverse transcribed all of the isolated RNA, so they sequenced expressed TCRB transcripts. This table comes from immunoSEQ multiplex PCR, and its TCRdb copy is limited to in-frame clones, with some not included. The repertoire holds hundreds of thousands of clones, about 30% seen once, with roughly 0.06% in the top ten. The source material was naive CD4+ T cells from blood. The receptors shown here come from a man aged 18 to 35 in good health.

V usage is TRBV30 and J usage is TRBJ2-5; D is undetermined. The DNA end is a closer match to TRBJ2-7, so the J assignment may be wrong. The CDR3 is made up of 13 amino acids. Germline V gene data show CDR1 as GTSNPN and CDR2 as SVGIG (reference sequence). Written as DNA, the CDR3 is TGTGCCTGGAGTAAGTCCACGTTCCACGAGCAGTACTTC. It is translated as CAWSKSTFHEQYF.

The gene calls are TRBV30 and TRBJ1-1; D perhaps matches TRBD1 (6 bases). V dropped 2 bases and J dropped 11 bases, with 12 bases sitting between them. The CDR3 loop spans 11 amino acids. Germline values: CDR1 GTSNPN, CDR2 SVGIG (reference sequence). The CDR3 protein is CAWSRGGSAFF. Here the CDR3 DNA reads TGTGCCTGGAGTCGCGGGGGCTCGGCTTTCTTT.

This clone was seen more than once but under ten times. This chain links TRBV7-9 with TRBJ2-2, with a possible D match to TRBD2 (6 bases). The CDR3 loop spans 13 amino acids. CDR1 and CDR2 (germline): SEHNR, FQNEAQ (reference sequence). V gave up 5 bases and J gave up 7 bases, with 11 bases separating them. CDR3: CASSPGLIGELFF. The CDR3 bases are TGTGCCAGCAGCCCCGGACTAATCGGGGAGCTGTTTTTT. The whole variable domain, filled in from reference TRBV7-9 and TRBJ2-2, reads DTGVSQNPRHKITKRGQNVTFRCDPISEHNRLYWYRQTLGQGPEFLTYFQNEAQLEKSRLLSDRFSAERPKGSFSTLEIQRTEQGDSAMYLCASSPGLIGELFFGEGSRLTVL.

As regards this clone: The same CDR3 arises from other DNA sequences in this sample as well. This sequence joins TRBV30 and TRBJ1-5; possible D gene TRBD1, 5 bases. The CDR3 loop spans 13 amino acids. Germline CDR1 and CDR2: GTSNPN and SVGIG (reference sequence). Trimming shortened V by 0 bases and J by 5 bases, and 8 bases separated the two germline ends. As DNA, the CDR3 is TGTGCCTGGAGTGTTGGAGGGGATCAGCCCCAGCATTTT. It specifies CAWSVGGDQPQHF.

This chain joins TRBV4-1 and TRBJ2-3; D gene ambiguous. V was trimmed by 1 base and J by 3 bases, leaving 2 bases between them. Germline lookup yields CDR1 MGHRA and CDR2 YSYEKL. The CDR3 length is 12 residues. This CDR3 is CASSQVTDTQYF. In nucleotides, the CDR3 is TGCGCCAGCAGCCAAGTAACAGATACGCAGTATTTT.

This chain joins TRBV18 and TRBJ2-1; 11 bases map to TRBD2. The CDR3 contains 16 residues. V shed 1 base, J shed 9 bases, and the junction held 8 bases outside the gene matches. Germline V gene lookup returns CDR1 KGHSH and CDR2 LQKENI. CDR3 protein: CASSPLLAGDRGEQFF. DNA for the CDR3: TGTGCCAGCTCACCACTACTAGCGGGAGACCGGGGTGAGCAGTTCTTC.

The DNA of the CDR3 is TGTGCCAGCTCACCGTCTTTAGTGACACTGAACACCGGGGAGCTGTTTTTT. It translates to CASSPSLVTLNTGELFF. The V call is TRBV18, the J call TRBJ2-2; D remains ambiguous. V was pared by 3 bases and J by 1 base, with 15 bases between. Germline CDR1 and CDR2: KGHSH and LQKENI. The CDR3 has 17 amino acids. Together with reference TRBV18 and TRBJ2-2, the CDR3 gives the full variable domain: NAGVMQNPRHLVRRRGQEARLRCSPMKGHSHVYWYRQLPEEGLKFMVYLQKENIIDESGMPKERFSAEFPKEGPSILRIQQVVRGDSAAYFCASSPSLVTLNTGELFFGEGSRLTVL.

In this sample, this clone turned up a few times. The chain recombines TRBV11-1 with TRBJ2-3; 8 nucleotides match TRBD2. Germline V gene data show CDR1 as SGHAT and CDR2 as FQDESV (reference sequence). The CDR3 runs to 16 residues. V lost 5 bases and J lost 0; bases outside the gene matches: 7. The CDR3 bases are TGTGCCAGCAGCCCGAGGACTAGCAGAAGCACAGATACGCAGTATTTT. Its protein is CASSPRTSRSTDTQYF.

This clone was counted a few times. This chain connects TRBV29-1 to TRBJ2-2, with 7 bases fitting TRBD1. The CDR3 runs 13 residues. The J segment lost 2 bases and the V segment lost 7 bases, leaving 4 bases of the junction unmatched. Per germline, CDR1 SQVTM and CDR2 ANQGSEA. CDR3 loop: CSGRQGNTGELFF. DNA of the CDR3: TGCAGCGGTAGACAGGGAAACACCGGGGAGCTGTTTTTT.

This clone occurred a few times. The chain uses TRBV9 and TRBJ2-7, with a possible D match to TRBD1 (5 bases). Per germline, CDR1 SGDLS and CDR2 YYNGEE. This CDR3 is built from 15 residues. Between the trimmed V and J ends, which lost 5 bases and 0 bases, there was a span of 15 bases. The CDR3, as DNA: TGTGCCAGCAGTGGTGGGGCAGAGACCTCCTACGAGCAGTACTTC. The encoded protein is CASSGGAETSYEQYF. The whole variable domain, remainder taken from reference TRBV9 and TRBJ2-7, is DSGVTQTPKHLITATGQRVTLRCSPRSGDLSVYWYQQSLDQGLQFLIQYYNGEERAKGNILERFSAQQFPDLHSELNLSSLELGDSALYFCASSGGAETSYEQYFGPGTRLTVT.

The gene calls are TRBV29-1 and TRBJ1-2; the D gene is possibly TRBD1 (5 bases). V lost 4 bases to trimming and J lost 2 bases, with 14 bases between them. CDR3 size: 14 residues. CDR1 and CDR2 from the germline V gene are SQVTM and ANQGSEA. CDR3 in amino acids: CSVVLGVRNYGYTF. CDR3 nucleotides: TGCAGCGTTGTTCTGGGGGTGCGAAACTATGGCTACACCTTC.

This clone occurred a few times. V and J are TRBV6-5 and TRBJ1-2, with a weak D call TRBD1 (5 bases). The CDR3 contains 14 residues. Germline CDR1 is MNHEY and CDR2 is SVGAGI. The V gene lost 3 bases and the J gene lost 6 bases, with 14 bases spanning the gap. The CDR3 nucleotides read TGTGCCAGCAGTTATCTGGCAGGGAGTCATGGCTACACCTTC. It yields the protein CASSYLAGSHGYTF.

J is TRBJ1-1 and V is TRBV30; the D gene is possibly TRBD1 (6 bases). V lost 6 bases and J 1 base, leaving 18 bases between the germline ends. This CDR3 comprises 15 residues. Germline V CDR1 and CDR2: GTSNPN, SVGIG (reference sequence). The CDR3 DNA reads TGTGCCTGTTATACTGTCCAGGGGAAGAACACTGAAGCTTTCTTT. Encoded protein: CACYTVQGKNTEAFF.

This clone occurred a few times. The rearrangement uses TRBV6-1 and TRBJ2-3; D is unclear. Trimming stripped 6 bases from V and 2 bases from J, with 6 bases between. Germline V gives CDR1 MNHNS, CDR2 SASEGT. CDR3 size: 12 residues. CDR3 DNA: TGTGCCAGCAGCGATATCACAGATACGCAGTATTTT. As protein: CASSDITDTQYF.

In its sample, this clone was seen a few times. The genes are TRBV27 and TRBJ2-5; D not resolved. CDR1 MNHEY and CDR2 SMNVEV come from the germline V gene (reference sequence). The V gene lost 5 bases and the J gene lost 0 bases, with 16 bases spanning the gap. The CDR3 consists of 16 residues. CDR3 protein: CASSRARGRDQETQYF. Here the CDR3 DNA reads TGTGCCAGCAGTCGCGCCAGAGGCCGGGACCAAGAGACCCAGTACTTC.

A few counts support this clone. V usage is TRBV29-1 and J usage is TRBJ2-3, with D tentatively TRBD2 (5 bases). V dropped 3 bases and J dropped 5 bases, with 9 bases sitting between them. The V gene's germline CDR1 is SQVTM and CDR2 ANQGSEA. The CDR3 consists of 12 residues. CDR3: CSVETTGDTQYF. CDR3 bases: TGCAGCGTTGAGACTACTGGAGATACGCAGTATTTT.